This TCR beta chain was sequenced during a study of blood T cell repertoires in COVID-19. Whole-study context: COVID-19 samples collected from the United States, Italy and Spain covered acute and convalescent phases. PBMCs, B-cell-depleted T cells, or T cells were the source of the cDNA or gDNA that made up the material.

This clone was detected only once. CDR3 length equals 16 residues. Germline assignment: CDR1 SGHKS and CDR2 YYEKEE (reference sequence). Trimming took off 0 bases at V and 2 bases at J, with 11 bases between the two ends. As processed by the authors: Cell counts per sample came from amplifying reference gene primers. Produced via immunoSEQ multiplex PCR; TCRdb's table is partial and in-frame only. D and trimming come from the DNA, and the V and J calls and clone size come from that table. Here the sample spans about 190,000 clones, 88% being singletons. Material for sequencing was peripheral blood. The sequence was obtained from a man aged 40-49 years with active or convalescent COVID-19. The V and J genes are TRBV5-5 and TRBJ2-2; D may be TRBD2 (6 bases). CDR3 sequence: CASSLVAGSNTGELFF. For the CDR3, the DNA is TGTGCCAGCAGCTTGGTTGCGGGGAGTAACACCGGGGAGCTGTTTTTT.